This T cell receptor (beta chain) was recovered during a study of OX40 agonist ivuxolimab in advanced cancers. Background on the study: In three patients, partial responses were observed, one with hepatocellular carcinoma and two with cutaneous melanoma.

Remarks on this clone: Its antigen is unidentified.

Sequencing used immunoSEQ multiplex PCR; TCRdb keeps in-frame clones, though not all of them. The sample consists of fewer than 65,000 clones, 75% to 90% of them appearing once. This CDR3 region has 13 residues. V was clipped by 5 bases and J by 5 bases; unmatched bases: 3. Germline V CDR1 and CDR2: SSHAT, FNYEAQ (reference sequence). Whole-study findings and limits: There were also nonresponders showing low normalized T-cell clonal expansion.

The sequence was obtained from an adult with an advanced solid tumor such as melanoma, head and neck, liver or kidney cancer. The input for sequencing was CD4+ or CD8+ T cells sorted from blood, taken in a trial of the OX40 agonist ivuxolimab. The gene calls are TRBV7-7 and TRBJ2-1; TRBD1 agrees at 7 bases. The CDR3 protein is CASSLGQNNEQFF. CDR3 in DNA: TGTGCCAGCAGCCTGGGACAGAACAATGAGCAGTTCTTC.